This T cell receptor (beta chain) was identified in a study of T cell responses to AZD1222 COVID-19 vaccine. Across the study: Second-dose schedules of about 4 or about 12 weeks were combined.

Produced via immunoSEQ multiplex PCR; TCRdb's table is partial and in-frame only. The sample lists 100,000 to 150,000 clones, around 92% occurring once. This clone has only one observation. Its specificity is unknown. Unmatched junction bases numbered 4, after V lost 3 bases and J lost 3 bases. Germline V CDR1 and CDR2: GTSNPN, SVGIG (reference sequence). The CDR3 is 16 amino acids. Study results and limitations: Donors were mostly white British, more females; clonal diversity possibly underestimated. Following two doses of AZD1222, Spike-specific TCR breadth and depth rose. Unmutated variant regions are reportedly targeted by nearly half of spike-specific TCRs.

The specimen comprised peripheral blood, sampled on day 0 of AZD1222 vaccination. The receptor was derived from an adult in good health. The rearrangement joins TRBV30 to TRBJ2-5; 16 nucleotides line up with TRBD2. The CDR3 DNA reads as TGTGCCTGGAGCCAAGGGACTAGCGGGAGGGAAGAGACCCAGTACTTC. Its protein product is CAWSQGTSGREETQYF.